This T cell receptor (beta chain) was recorded in a study of radiation and T cells in renal cell carcinoma. Study observations and caveats: Baseline intratumoral clonotype presence is unknown without pretreatment biopsies.

Worth noting for this clone: Antigen: not known.

As to time point: blood 2 weeks post-SBRT. Regarding treatment: 15 Gy SBRT to primary tumor, nephrectomy 4 weeks later. Radiation-treated patients gave blood at baseline, week 2 and week 4. Clear cell pathology was present in this patient's renal cell carcinoma. TCRdb keeps only in-frame clones here, not all; method: immunoSEQ multiplex PCR. Of approximately 79,000 clones in the sample, 82% were seen once. CDR3 length equals 15 residues. CDR1 is MNHEY, CDR2 SVGAGI, per germline. V lost 6 bases, J lost 7 bases, and 10 bases stayed unmatched. The source was blood, collected from a patient whose treatment included radiotherapy and nephrectomy. This chain uses TRBV6-5 with TRBJ1-5; 9 nucleotides line up with TRBD1. The receptor was isolated from a man between 60 and 70 years old with renal cell carcinoma. CDR3 nucleotide sequence: TGTGCCAGCAGCCTCGGGACAGGGAGGGAACAGCCCCAGCATTTT. Translated, it gives CASSLGTGREQPQHF.